This T cell receptor beta chain is from a study of CD8+CD57+ T cells in acquired aplastic anemia. Germline V CDR1 and CDR2: LGHNA, YNFKEQ. The CDR3 is 15 amino acids. V was pared by 5 bases and J by 1 base, with 1 base of the junction left unmatched. The study profiled TCR beta VDJ and CDR3 using genomic DNA as template. From the reads, TCRdb called clonotypes with MiXCR, one entry per CDR3 protein. The profile shows 200,000 to 250,000 distinct CDR3 sequences, around 45% of them singletons. An expansion of CD8+CD57+ cells by flow cytometry had been shown in patients chosen for sequencing. Sequenced: sorted CD4+, CD8+, or CD8+CD57+ T cells (not recorded which) from PBMCs. The rearrangement links TRBV4-2 to TRBJ2-2; 10 bases align to TRBD2. The receptor comes from a human donor with aplastic anemia. CDR3 coding DNA: TGTGCCAGCAGCAGGACTAGCGGGAACACCGGGGAGCTGTTTTTT. Translation: CASSRTSGNTGELFF.